A single sample is the source of the 20 T cell receptor beta chains below, sequenced in a study of read filtering for tumor transcriptome and immune sequencing. The library was built from roughly 400 ng RNA with molecular barcoded adaptors for alpha/delta and beta/gamma chains. From the reads, TCRdb called clonotypes with MiXCR, one entry per CDR3 protein. The table shows around 20,000 distinct CDR3 sequences, with about 20% occurring only once. Sequenced sample: a population of CD138-negative cells sorted from bone marrow. The origin of the receptors is a donor aged 40 or older with multiple myeloma.

This clonotype was counted ten times or more. The J gene is TRBJ1-1, the V gene TRBV28, with D unclear. The V gene's germline CDR1 is MDHEN and CDR2 SYDVKM. The length of the CDR3 is 14 residues. V was pared by 5 bases and J by 3 bases, with 13 bases between. This CDR3 reads CASSTNVGDTEAFF. For the CDR3, the DNA is TGTGCCAGCAGTACAAACGTGGGTGACACTGAAGCTTTCTTT.

This clonotype has a count of ten or more. Its ends do not fully match the called genes, so a read error is possible. The rearrangement joins TRBV7-8 to TRBJ1-1; D is uncertain. Germline lookup yields CDR1 SGHVS and CDR2 FQNEAQ. The CDR3 is 14 amino acids. This chain's CDR3 is CASSLGPRGTEAFF. The CDR3 bases are TGTGCCAGCAGTTTAGGGCCCCGGGGAACTGAAGCTTTCTTT.

This clonotype has ten or more counts. This chain uses TRBV4-3 with TRBJ2-7; 7 bases are shared with TRBD1. V was pared by 0 bases and J by 6 bases, with 8 bases of the junction left unmatched. This CDR3 comprises 15 residues. Germline assignment: CDR1 LGHNA and CDR2 YSLEER. The CDR3 reads CASSQDRTGFFEQYF. The CDR3 coding sequence is TGCGCCAGCAGCCAAGATAGGACAGGTTTTTTCGAGCAGTACTTC.

The chain combines TRBV18 with TRBJ2-1, with D possibly matching TRBD1 (6 bases). The V gene's germline CDR1 is KGHSH and CDR2 LQKENI. Trimming shortened V by 6 bases and J by 4 bases, and 13 bases separated the two germline ends. This CDR3 is 14 amino acids long. The CDR3 reads CASSPQQGYNEQFF. DNA of the CDR3: TGTGCCAGCTCCCCTCAACAGGGATACAATGAGCAGTTCTTC.

This clonotype was recorded many times. This chain links TRBV7-8 with TRBJ2-7; 9 bases map to TRBD1. Germline trimming cut 2 bases from V and 5 bases from J; bases unmatched to any gene: 4. CDR1 is SGHVS and CDR2 is FQNEAQ in the germline V gene. The CDR3 has 14 amino acids. For the CDR3, the DNA is TGTGCCAGCAGCTTACGGACAGGGGATCACGAGCAGTACTTC. Amino acids: CASSLRTGDHEQYF.

V usage is TRBV28 and J usage is TRBJ2-4; 9 positions match TRBD2. CDR1 is MDHEN and CDR2 is SYDVKM in the germline V gene. Losses at the gene ends were 7 bases for V and 2 bases for J; bases not matched to a gene: 12. The CDR3 spans 17 residues. This CDR3 reads CASTTLAGAAPKNIQYF. The DNA for the CDR3 is TGTGCCAGCACAACTTTAGCGGGAGCCGCGCCCAAAAACATTCAGTACTTC.

Relative to its sample, this clonotype is medium-sized. The chain joins TRBV19 to TRBJ2-2, with a possible D match to TRBD2 (5 bases). Germline V gives CDR1 LNHDA, CDR2 SQIVND (reference sequence). The ends were cut back, 3 bases at V and 4 bases at J, with 15 bases in the middle. The CDR3 spans 16 residues. CDR3 DNA sequence: TGTGCCAGTAGTATGCGGGTAGCGTGGGGCACCGGGGAGCTGTTTTTT. This encodes CASSMRVAWGTGELFF.

There are many counts of this clonotype. In DNA, the CDR3 is TGCAGCGTTGGACTAGCGGGAGTCACCGGGGAGCTGTTTTTT. It is translated as CSVGLAGVTGELFF. This chain uses TRBV29-1 with TRBJ2-2; 12 nucleotides align to TRBD2. The CDR3 length is 14 residues. The J segment lost 4 bases and the V segment lost 4 bases, leaving 1 base of the junction unmatched. Per the germline V gene, CDR1 is SQVTM and CDR2 is ANQGSEA.

For this clonotype: With a far larger clone one base away, a read error is the likely cause. J is TRBJ1-1 and V is TRBV6-5; D call uncertain. CDR3 length equals 14 residues. CDR1 is MNHEY, CDR2 SVGAGI, per germline. This CDR3 is CASSLHPGGTVAFF. The DNA of the CDR3 is TGTGCCAGCAGTTTACATCCCGGCGGCACTGTAGCTTTCTTT.

Turning to this clonotype: A much more abundant neighbour one base away suggests this may be a read error. The rearrangement joins TRBV19 to TRBJ2-7; tentatively, D is TRBD2 (5 bases). This CDR3 region has 15 residues. V dropped 10 bases and J dropped 5 bases, with 24 bases sitting between them. Germline-derived CDR1 and CDR2 are LNHDA and SQIVND (reference sequence). As DNA, the CDR3 is TGTGCCATCACACAATCCGGGAATCTATACCACGAGCAGTACTTC. Translated: CAITQSGNLYHEQYF.

Points on this clonotype: Possible read error: a much larger clone is one base away. This chain joins TRBV28 and TRBJ2-2; possibly TRBD1 or TRBD2 for D (5 bases each). CDR1 is MDHEN, CDR2 SYDVKM, per germline. CDR3 length: 13 residues. CDR3 bases: TGTGCCAGCGGGGGTAGCCCCACCGGGAAGCTGTTTTTT. Translating it yields CASGGSPTGKLFF.

This clonotype was observed at least ten times. V is TRBV12-3 or TRBV12-4 and J is TRBJ1-1; D ambiguous. V shed 3 bases and J shed 1 base, with 6 bases lying between them. The CDR3 consists of 13 residues. For the CDR3, the DNA is TGTGCCAGCAGTTTTGGGTGGAACACTGAAGCTTTCTTT. Amino acid sequence: CASSFGWNTEAFF.

The chain recombines TRBV3-1 with TRBJ2-1; 10 nucleotides agree with TRBD2. Germline CDR1 and CDR2: LGHDT and YNNKEL (reference sequence). The CDR3 contains 17 residues. V shed 0 bases and J 7 bases; nucleotides not matched to a gene: 9. The CDR3 bases are TGTGCCAGCAGCCAAGATCGAACTAGCGGGATTAGTAATGAGCAGTTCTTC. Its protein product is CASSQDRTSGISNEQFF.

This clonotype was seen more than once but under ten times. The V and J genes are TRBV29-1 and TRBJ1-1; D not certain. This CDR3 contains 14 residues. Germline V gene data show CDR1 as SQVTM and CDR2 as ANQGSEA. V was trimmed by 7 bases and J by 1 base, leaving 16 bases between them. CDR3 sequence reads: CSAATGNQNTEAFF. DNA for the CDR3: TGCAGCGCCGCAACCGGGAACCAGAACACTGAAGCTTTCTTT.

This clonotype was seen many times. This chain joins TRBV2 and TRBJ2-3; no clear D. CDR3 length: 10 amino acids. From germline, CDR1 is SNHLY and CDR2 FYNNEI. Trimming removed 8 bases from V and 3 bases from J, with 3 bases in between. CDR3 sequence: CASATDTQYF. CDR3 bases: TGTGCCAGCGCAACAGATACGCAGTATTTT.

This clonotype was counted between two and nine times. The chain uses TRBV19 and TRBJ2-3, with TRBD1 identical over 8 bases. The CDR3 loop spans 15 amino acids. J gave up 4 bases and V 1 base, and 4 bases lay outside the gene matches. The germline CDR1 and CDR2 sequences are LNHDA and SQIVND (reference sequence). The CDR3 nucleotides are TGTGCCAGTAGTATAGCGGGACAGGCATCAGATACGCAGTATTTT. It encodes CASSIAGQASDTQYF.

In this sample, this clonotype turned up many times. The V and J genes are TRBV19 and TRBJ2-6; no definite D call. Between the trimmed V and J ends, which lost 1 base and 1 base, there was a span of 8 bases. Germline CDR1 is LNHDA and CDR2 is SQIVND (reference sequence). The CDR3 has 16 amino acids. CDR3: CASSIALGSGANVLTF. For the CDR3, the DNA is TGTGCCAGTAGTATAGCCCTGGGGTCTGGGGCCAACGTCCTGACTTTC.

This clonotype was observed a handful of times. It is unclear where the CDR3 begins or ends on the DNA, so no DNA is shown, and the CDR3 is as TCRdb lists it. The V gene is TRBV19, the J gene TRBJ1-1; TRBD1 is taken as the D call from the table, unchecked against the DNA. The CDR3 extends over 13 residues, inclusive of both ends. The germline CDR1 and CDR2 sequences are LNHDA and SQIVND (reference sequence). The CDR3 sequence is CASTSGGDTEAFF.

The sample holds many counts of this clonotype. The chain has TRBV5-1 and TRBJ2-2; D could derive from TRBD1 or TRBD2 (5 bases each). CDR1 and CDR2 from the germline V gene are SGHRS and YFSETQ. V lost 0 bases, J lost 6 bases, and 6 bases lay in between. The CDR3 covers 13 residues. CDR3 in amino acids: CASSLVGPGELFF. Here the CDR3 DNA reads TGCGCCAGCAGCTTGGTGGGACCCGGGGAGCTGTTTTTT. Full variable domain (outside the CDR3, taken from reference TRBV5-1 and TRBJ2-2): KAGVTQTPRYLIKTRGQQVTLSCSPISGHRSVSWYQQTPGQGLQFLFEYFSETQRNKGNFPGRFSGRQFSNSRSEMNVSTLELGDSALYLCASSLVGPGELFFGEGSRLTVL.

To note about this clonotype: At one end, the junction sequence differs from germline, possibly due to a read error. The V call is TRBV4-2, the J call TRBJ2-2, with 7 positions matching TRBD2. CDR1 and CDR2 (germline): LGHNA, YNFKEQ. This CDR3 has 16 amino acids. CDR3 sequence reads: CASSLLSAGSTGGLFF. Written as DNA, the CDR3 is TGTGCCAGCAGCTTATTGTCAGCGGGATCCACCGGGGGGCTGTTTTTT.